The rows below give T cell receptor beta chains drawn from one sample of a study of blood T cell repertoires in COVID-19. Assay used: immunoSEQ multiplex PCR; TCRdb lists only in-frame clones, some missing. Of 330,000 or so clones listed, about 87% are singletons. Material: PBMCs or T cells enriched from blood (not recorded which). These receptors originate from a man aged 25-45 years who had recovered from COVID-19. CDR3s include the opening cysteine and the closing phenylalanine or tryptophan. Each record gives: D gene, V gene, clone size, J gene, CDR3 DNA, CDR3 protein. The D gene is left open where the match is weak. Not every row has a clone size; where given, it reads once, few, many or a size class.

TRBD1	TRBV7-7	.	TRBJ2-2	TGTGCCAGCAGCTTCGGGACAGGGAACACCGGGGAGCTGTTTTTT	CASSFGTGNTGELFF
TRBD2	TRBV24-1	.	TRBJ2-1	TGTGCCACCAGTGAGGGGCTACTACTAGCGGGGGATTACAATGAGCAGTTCTTC	CATSEGLLLAGDYNEQFF
.	TRBV28	.	TRBJ2-4	TGTGCCAGCAGTTTGGGCGGGGAGAAAAACATTCAGTACTTC	CASSLGGEKNIQYF
.	TRBV9	.	TRBJ2-7	TGTGCCAGCAGCGTAGGGGGGGGCCCCTACGAGCAGTACTTC	CASSVGGGPYEQYF
TRBD1	TRBV9	.	TRBJ2-6	TGTGCCAGCAGTGCCGTGAGAGGGACAGGGGTCTCTGGGGCCAACGTCCTGACTTTC	CASSAVRGTGVSGANVLTF
.	TRBV6-1	.	TRBJ1-4	TGTGCCAGCAGTGAAGCAGCGGGTTCTAATGAAAAACTGTTTTTT	CASSEAAGSNEKLFF
TRBD1	TRBV10-3	.	TRBJ2-1	TGTGCCATCAGCTCAAACAGGGGGCAAAACAATGAGCAGTTCTTC	CAISSNRGQNNEQFF
TRBD1	TRBV3-1/TRBV3-2	.	TRBJ1-6	TGTGCCAGCAGCCAAGGACAGGGTGATTATTCACCCCTCCACTTT	CASSQGQGDYSPLHF
TRBD1	TRBV5-4	.	TRBJ2-2	TGTGCCAGCAGCACGAAGGGGGCGGGCACCGGGGAGCTGTTTTTT	CASSTKGAGTGELFF
.	TRBV30	.	TRBJ1-4	TGTGCCTGGAGCCGGGGGGTGAGGTCGACTAATGAAAAACTGTTTTTT	CAWSRGVRSTNEKLFF
TRBD1	TRBV23-1	.	TRBJ1-1	TGCGCCAGCAGACCAGGGACAGGGGAAGCTTTCTTT	CASRPGTGEAFF
.	TRBV19	.	TRBJ1-6	TGTGCCAGTAGTCCCAAACCGACACCTTATTTGCCCCTCCACTTT	CASSPKPTPYLPLHF
TRBD2	TRBV7-6	.	TRBJ2-2	TGTGCCAGCAGCTTAGAAGCGGGGGGAGTTACCGGGGAGCTGTTTTTT	CASSLEAGGVTGELFF
.	TRBV9	.	TRBJ1-3	TGTGCCAGCAGCGTAGGAGGGTTTATGGGCCGGACTGGAAACACCATATATTTT	CASSVGGFMGRTGNTIYF
.	TRBV19	.	TRBJ1-6	TGTGCCAGTAGTTCCACCGGGGATTCACCCCTCCACTTT	CASSSTGDSPLHF
TRBD1	TRBV5-1	.	TRBJ1-2	TGCGCCAGCAGCTTGGGTTCGGACAGGGCGAGCCTTAAGGGCTACACCTTC	CASSLGSDRASLKGYTF
TRBD2	TRBV5-1	.	TRBJ2-3	TGCGCCAGCAGCTTGGTGGGACTAACAGATACGCAGTATTTT	CASSLVGLTDTQYF
TRBD1	TRBV14	.	TRBJ2-7	TGTGCCAGCAGCCAAGCCTACAGGGGGTCCCCTTCCTACGAGCAGTACTTC	CASSQAYRGSPSYEQYF
.	TRBV7-9	many	TRBJ1-1	TGTGCCAGCAGCTACGCGGGGGCCGGTCGCACTGAAGCTTTCTTT	CASSYAGAGRTEAFF
TRBD1	TRBV25-1	.	TRBJ1-5	TGTGCCAGCAGTCCAGGGGGCGGGGATCAGCCCCAGCATTTT	CASSPGGGDQPQHF
.	TRBV11-2	.	TRBJ2-2	TGTGCCAGCAGTCGAGGTTGGGGGGAGCTGTTTTTT	CASSRGWGELFF
TRBD1	TRBV7-9	.	TRBJ2-7	TGTGCCAGCAGCACTGGGGGACAGGGGCTTCACGAGCAGTACTTC	CASSTGGQGLHEQYF
.	TRBV13	.	TRBJ1-6	TGTGCCAGCACCATAGGGACACAAGATTCACCCCTCCACTTT	CASTIGTQDSPLHF
.	TRBV5-1	.	TRBJ1-1	TGCGCCAGCAGCTTGGCCAGACAGGCGTCGGGAGCTTTCTTT	CASSLARQASGAFF
.	TRBV3-1/TRBV3-2	.	TRBJ2-5	TGTGCCAGCAGCGGGGGCCCCTCGGGAGAGACCCAGTACTTC	CASSGGPSGETQYF